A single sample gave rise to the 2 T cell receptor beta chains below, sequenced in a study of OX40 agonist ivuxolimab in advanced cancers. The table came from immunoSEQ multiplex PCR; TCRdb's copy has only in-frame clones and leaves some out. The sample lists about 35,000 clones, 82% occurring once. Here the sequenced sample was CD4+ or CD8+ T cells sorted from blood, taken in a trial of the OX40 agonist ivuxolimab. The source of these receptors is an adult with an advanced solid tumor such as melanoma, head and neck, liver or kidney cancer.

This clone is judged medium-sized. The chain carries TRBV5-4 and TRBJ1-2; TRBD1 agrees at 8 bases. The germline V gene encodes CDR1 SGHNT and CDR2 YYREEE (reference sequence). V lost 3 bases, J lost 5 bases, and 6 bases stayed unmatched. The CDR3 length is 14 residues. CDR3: CASSSGQVRYGYTF. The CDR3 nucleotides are TGTGCCAGCAGCTCGGGACAGGTTCGGTATGGCTACACCTTC.

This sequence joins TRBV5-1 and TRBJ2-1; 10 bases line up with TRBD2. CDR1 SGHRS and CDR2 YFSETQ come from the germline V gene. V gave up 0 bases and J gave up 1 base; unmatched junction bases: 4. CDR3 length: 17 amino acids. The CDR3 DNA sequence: TGCGCCAGCAGCTTGGCTAGCGGGGGTTTATCCTACAATGAGCAGTTCTTC. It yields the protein CASSLASGGLSYNEQFF.